The 14 T cell receptor beta chains presented below share a single source sample, sequenced in a study of PD-L1 blockade in urothelial cancer (dated by TCRdb to about 2017). Receptor libraries were prepared by the immunoSEQ multiplex PCR assay. TCRdb limited this immuneACCESS table to in-frame rearrangements with V and J called. A share of clones is missing; checked studies link under half to unresolved V genes, and the rest is unexplained. The sample data list fewer than 60,000 clones, and 85% to 90% of these were observed just once. The biggest ten clones account for more than 15% of the sample. This specimen's time point label, per the study, means: pretreatment peripheral blood. The starting material was PBMCs, obtained around atezolizumab (anti-PD-L1) treatment. Receptors originate from a man in his 70s with urothelial cancer.

The genes are TRBV5-5 and TRBJ1-1; TRBD1 matches 10 bases. The CDR3 length is 17 residues. V gave up 3 bases and J gave up 0 bases; unmatched junction bases: 8. The germline CDR1 and CDR2 sequences are SGHKS and YYEKEE (reference sequence). For the CDR3, the DNA is TGTGCCAGCAGCTACCGGGACAGGGGATTTATGAACACTGAAGCTTTCTTT. It is translated as CASSYRDRGFMNTEAFF.

The V gene is TRBV7-9, the J gene TRBJ1-2; D is possibly TRBD1 (5 bases). Trimming shortened V by 5 bases and J by 3 bases, and 7 bases separated the two germline ends. The CDR3 loop spans 12 amino acids. Germline V gives CDR1 SEHNR, CDR2 FQNEAQ (reference sequence). The CDR3 coding sequence is TGTGCCAGCAGCCCGGGGGACTATGGCTACACCTTC. Translated: CASSPGDYGYTF.

J is TRBJ2-7 and V is TRBV9; maybe TRBD2 (5 bases). Between the trimmed V and J ends, which lost 4 bases and 1 base, there was a span of 12 bases. CDR1 is SGDLS, CDR2 YYNGEE, per germline. This CDR3 is 14 amino acids long. The CDR3 protein is CASSPRDPSYEQYF. CDR3 sequence (DNA): TGTGCCAGCAGCCCACGGGATCCTTCCTACGAGCAGTACTTC.

The CDR3, as DNA: TGTGCCAGCAGTGACTCCGACAGGACCTCCTACAATGAGCAGTTCTTC. Translated, it gives CASSDSDRTSYNEQFF. This chain links TRBV6-4 with TRBJ2-1, with D maybe TRBD1 (6 bases). The CDR3 spans 16 residues. Germline assignment: CDR1 MRHNA and CDR2 SNTAGT. V was clipped by 0 bases and J by 0 bases, with 9 bases between them.

This clone came up once. The V and J genes are TRBV5-4 and TRBJ1-1; 12 bases map to TRBD1. The trim removed 4 bases at V and 1 base at J, leaving 8 bases unmatched. Germline lookup yields CDR1 SGHNT and CDR2 YYREEE (reference sequence). CDR3 length: 17 residues. CDR3 DNA: TGTGCCAGCAGCAGGGGACAGGGGGCAGGGGGGAACACTGAAGCTTTCTTT. Protein sequence: CASSRGQGAGGNTEAFF.

The V call is TRBV5-1, the J call TRBJ1-5, with no clear D. Germline CDR1 is SGHRS and CDR2 is YFSETQ. The V and J ends lost 0 bases and 4 bases respectively, with 8 bases between them. The CDR3 totals 14 residues. Written as DNA, the CDR3 is TGCGCCAGCAGCTTGGGCGGGGTAAATCAGCCCCAGCATTTT. It translates to CASSLGGVNQPQHF.

Concerning this clone: The junction departs from the called germline gene at one end, perhaps through a read error. This chain joins TRBV27 and TRBJ2-3; 11 positions match TRBD2. Germline loops: CDR1 MNHEY, CDR2 SMNVEV (reference sequence). This CDR3 region has 13 residues. In nucleotides, the CDR3 is TGTGCCAGCAGTTTATCTAGATCTAGCGGGAGGATTTTT. It codes for CASSLSRSSGRIF.

The rearrangement links TRBV9 to TRBJ2-3; TRBD2 matches at 10 bases. The germline CDR1 and CDR2 sequences are SGDLS and YYNGEE. V lost 6 bases and J lost 2; bases outside the gene matches: 3. This CDR3 contains 14 residues. Written as DNA, the CDR3 is TGTGCCAGCAATAGCGGGAGGAACACAGATACGCAGTATTTT. Translating it yields CASNSGRNTDTQYF. The whole variable domain, filled in from reference TRBV9 and TRBJ2-3, reads DSGVTQTPKHLITATGQRVTLRCSPRSGDLSVYWYQQSLDQGLQFLIQYYNGEERAKGNILERFSAQQFPDLHSELNLSSLELGDSALYFCASNSGRNTDTQYFGPGTRLTVL.

V and J are TRBV28 and TRBJ2-1; tentatively, D is TRBD1 (5 bases). With 8 bases removed from V and 8 bases from J, the gap between germline ends came to 13 bases. There are 12 residues in the CDR3. CDR1 and CDR2 (germline): MDHEN, SYDVKM. This CDR3 reads CASENIRDEQFF. The CDR3 nucleotides are TGTGCCAGCGAAAACATCAGGGATGAGCAGTTCTTC.

This chain joins TRBV19 and TRBJ1-1; 7 positions match TRBD1. The CDR3 runs 16 residues. The J segment lost 7 bases and the V segment lost 1 base, leaving 12 bases of the junction unmatched. Germline V gene data show CDR1 as LNHDA and CDR2 as SQIVND (reference sequence). The DNA for the CDR3 is TGTGCCAGTAGTATAGGAGGGGGCGGTCAAATATATGAAGCTTTCTTT. This encodes CASSIGGGGQIYEAFF.

The chain joins TRBV18 to TRBJ2-2; 8 nucleotides line up with TRBD2. V lost 0 bases and J lost 4; bases outside the gene matches: 7. The CDR3 runs 17 residues. Germline loops: CDR1 KGHSH, CDR2 LQKENI. CDR3 sequence: CASSPPPSGRTTGELFF. In nucleotides, the CDR3 is TGTGCCAGCTCACCACCGCCGAGCGGGAGAACCACCGGGGAGCTGTTTTTT.

The chain carries TRBV6-1 and TRBJ2-5; 8 bases map to TRBD2. The germline V gene encodes CDR1 MNHNS and CDR2 SASEGT. CDR3 length: 15 amino acids. V lost 3 bases and J lost 5; bases outside the gene matches: 8. The DNA of the CDR3 is TGTGCCAGCAGTGATCACGGGAGGGCCCCTGAGACCCAGTACTTC. This gives the protein CASSDHGRAPETQYF.

J is TRBJ2-7 and V is TRBV18, with a tentative D call TRBD1 (6 bases). V gave up 2 bases and J gave up 3 bases, with 8 bases separating them. Looked up from germline, CDR1 is KGHSH and CDR2 is LQKENI. The CDR3 is 13 residues long. The chain's CDR3 is CASSPATGYEQYF. CDR3 DNA sequence: TGTGCCAGCTCACCAGCGACAGGCTACGAGCAGTACTTC.

The chain combines TRBV19 with TRBJ2-5; TRBD2 matches at 10 bases. V lost 4 bases and J lost 2; bases outside the gene matches: 7. This CDR3 region has 16 residues. Per the germline V gene, CDR1 is LNHDA and CDR2 is SQIVND (reference sequence). CDR3 in amino acids: CASSTGGAGGQETQYF. The CDR3 DNA sequence: TGTGCCAGTAGTACCGGCGGAGCGGGAGGGCAAGAGACCCAGTACTTC. Drawing the rest from reference TRBV19 and TRBJ2-5, the complete variable domain is DGGITQSPKYLFRKEGQNVTLSCEQNLNHDAMYWYRQDPGQGLRLIYYSQIVNDFQKGDIAEGYSVSREKKESFPLTVTSAQKNPTAFYLCASSTGGAGGQETQYFGPGTRLLVL.